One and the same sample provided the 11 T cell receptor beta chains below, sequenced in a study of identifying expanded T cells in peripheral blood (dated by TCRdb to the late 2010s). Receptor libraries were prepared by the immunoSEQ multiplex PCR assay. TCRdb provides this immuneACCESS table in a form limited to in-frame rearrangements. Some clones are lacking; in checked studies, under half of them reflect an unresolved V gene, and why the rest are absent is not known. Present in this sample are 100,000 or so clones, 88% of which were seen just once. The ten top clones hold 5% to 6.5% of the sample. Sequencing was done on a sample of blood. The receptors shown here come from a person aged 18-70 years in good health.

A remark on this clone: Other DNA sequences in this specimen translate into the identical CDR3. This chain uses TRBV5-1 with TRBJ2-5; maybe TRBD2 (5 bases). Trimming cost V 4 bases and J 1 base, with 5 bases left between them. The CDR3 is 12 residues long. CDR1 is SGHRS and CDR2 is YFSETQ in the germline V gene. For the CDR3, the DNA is TGCGCCAGCAGCCGGGGCCAAGAGACCCAGTACTTC. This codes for CASSRGQETQYF.

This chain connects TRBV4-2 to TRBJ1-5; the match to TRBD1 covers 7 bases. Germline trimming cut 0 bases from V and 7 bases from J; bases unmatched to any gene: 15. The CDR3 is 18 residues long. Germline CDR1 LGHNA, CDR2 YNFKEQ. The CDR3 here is CASSQDALTGEGGQPQHF. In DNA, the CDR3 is TGTGCCAGCAGCCAAGACGCTCTTACAGGGGAAGGAGGACAGCCCCAGCATTTT.

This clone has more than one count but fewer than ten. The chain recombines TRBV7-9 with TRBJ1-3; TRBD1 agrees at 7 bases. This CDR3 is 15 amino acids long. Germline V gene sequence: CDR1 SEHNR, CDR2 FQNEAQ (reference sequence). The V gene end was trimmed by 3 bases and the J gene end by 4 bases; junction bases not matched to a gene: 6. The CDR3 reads CASSFGTDIGNTIYF. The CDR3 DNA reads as TGTGCCAGCAGCTTCGGGACAGATATAGGAAACACCATATATTTT.

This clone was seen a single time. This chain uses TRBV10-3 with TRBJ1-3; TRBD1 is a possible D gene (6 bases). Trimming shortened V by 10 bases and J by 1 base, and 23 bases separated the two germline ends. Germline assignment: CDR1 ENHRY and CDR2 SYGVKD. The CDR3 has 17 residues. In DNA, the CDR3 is TGTGCCACTCAAGGCCAGGGGCTGGAGTATTCTGGAAACACCATATATTTT. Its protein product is CATQGQGLEYSGNTIYF.

The CDR3 DNA reads TGTGCCAGCAGTGAATTTGTCAGCTCCTACGAGCAGTACTTC. Encoded protein: CASSEFVSSYEQYF. The chain combines TRBV25-1 with TRBJ2-7; D gene ambiguous. The CDR3 length is 14 residues. The V gene lost 1 base and the J gene lost 0 bases, with 7 bases spanning the gap. CDR1 is MGHDK and CDR2 is SYGVNS in the germline V gene.

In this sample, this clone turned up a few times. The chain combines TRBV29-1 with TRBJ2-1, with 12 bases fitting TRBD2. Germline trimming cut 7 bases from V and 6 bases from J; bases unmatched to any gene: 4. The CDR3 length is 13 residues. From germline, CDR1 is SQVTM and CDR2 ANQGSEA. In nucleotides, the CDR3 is TGCAGCGCCGGACTAGCGGGACCCAATGAGCAGTTCTTC. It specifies CSAGLAGPNEQFF.

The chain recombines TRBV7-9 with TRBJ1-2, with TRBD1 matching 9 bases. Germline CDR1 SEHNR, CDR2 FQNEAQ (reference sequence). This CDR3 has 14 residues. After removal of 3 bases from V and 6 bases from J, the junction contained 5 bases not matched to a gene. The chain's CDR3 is CASSLDRGKNGYTF. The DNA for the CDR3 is TGTGCCAGCAGCTTGGACAGGGGAAAGAATGGCTACACCTTC.

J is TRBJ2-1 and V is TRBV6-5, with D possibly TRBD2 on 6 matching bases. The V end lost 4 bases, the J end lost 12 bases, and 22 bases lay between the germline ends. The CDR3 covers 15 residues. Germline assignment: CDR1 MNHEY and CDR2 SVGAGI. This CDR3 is CASSFLPDWRGGQFF. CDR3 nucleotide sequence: TGTGCCAGCAGTTTCCTCCCCGACTGGCGGGGCGGGCAGTTCTTC.

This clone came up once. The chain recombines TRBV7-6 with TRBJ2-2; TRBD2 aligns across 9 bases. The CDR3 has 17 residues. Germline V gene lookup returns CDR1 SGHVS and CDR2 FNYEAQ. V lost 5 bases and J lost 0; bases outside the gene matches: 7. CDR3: CASSMFSGGANTGELFF. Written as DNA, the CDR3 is TGTGCCAGCAGCATGTTTAGCGGGGGCGCGAACACCGGGGAGCTGTTTTTT. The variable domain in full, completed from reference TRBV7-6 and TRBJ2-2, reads GAGVSQSPRYKVTKRGQDVALRCDPISGHVSLYWYRQALGQGPEFLTYFNYEAQQDKSGLPNDRFSAERPEGSISTLTIQRTEQRDSAMYRCASSMFSGGANTGELFFGEGSRLTVL.

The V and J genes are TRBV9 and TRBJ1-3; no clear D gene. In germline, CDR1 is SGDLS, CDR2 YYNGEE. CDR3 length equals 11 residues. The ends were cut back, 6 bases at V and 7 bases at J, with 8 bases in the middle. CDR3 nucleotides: TGTGCCAGCACGGCCGGTAACACCATATATTTT. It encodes CASTAGNTIYF.

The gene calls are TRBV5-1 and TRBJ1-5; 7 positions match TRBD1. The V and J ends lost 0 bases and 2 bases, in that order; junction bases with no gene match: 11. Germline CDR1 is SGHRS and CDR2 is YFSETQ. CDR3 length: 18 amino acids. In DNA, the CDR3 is TGCGCCAGCAGCTTGGGATCCTCAGGGGGTGGGGGCAATCAGCCCCAGCATTTT. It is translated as CASSLGSSGGGGNQPQHF.